These 19 T cell receptor beta chains were sequenced from one sample in a study of early T cells in non-severe SARS-CoV-2 infection. From the 5' RACE reads, TCRdb called clonotypes with MiXCR, one entry per CDR3 protein. The sample carries 90,000 to 120,000 distinct CDR3 sequences, around 10% recorded once. Sequences were obtained from whole blood. Receptors were obtained from an adult who was a healthcare worker with PCR-confirmed SARS-CoV-2 infection or an uninfected control (not recorded which).

The rearrangement uses TRBV12-2 and TRBJ2-5; the table's D call, TRBD1, was not checked against the DNA. TRBV12-2 is reported as a pseudogene. CDR3 size: 15 residues. The CDR3 nucleotides read TGTGCAAGTCGCTTAACTCGGGGGCGCGAAGAGACCCAGTACTTC. Translation: CASRLTRGREETQYF.

The rearrangement joins TRBV24-1 to TRBJ1-6; D may be TRBD1 (6 bases). V lost 4 bases and J lost 7, with 19 bases in between. The germline V gene has CDR1 KGHDR and CDR2 SFDVKD. The CDR3 spans 17 residues. Here the CDR3 reads CATSDSSSGGSNSPLHF. The CDR3 bases are TGTGCCACCAGTGACTCCTCTTCGGGGGGCTCGAATTCACCCCTCCACTTT.

To note about this clonotype: This may be a read error, as it is one base from a much larger clone. The V call is TRBV4-1, the J call TRBJ2-6, with a weak D call TRBD1 (5 bases). CDR1 and CDR2 (germline): MGHRA, YSYEKL. This CDR3 comprises 17 residues. CDR3 in amino acids: CASSQDMDGAGANILTF. The CDR3 coding sequence is TGCGCCAGCAGCCAAGATATGGATGGGGCTGGGGCCAACATCCTGACTTTC.

The V call is TRBV29-1, the J call TRBJ2-1; unclear D gene. Germline assignment: CDR1 SQVTM and CDR2 ANQGSEA. Trimming removed 4 bases at V and 5 bases at J, with 15 bases between. The CDR3 contains 14 residues. The CDR3 sequence is CSVVRQEPHNEQFF. Here the CDR3 DNA reads TGCAGCGTTGTCCGGCAGGAGCCTCACAATGAGCAGTTCTTC.

V usage is TRBV28 and J usage is TRBJ1-6, with D maybe TRBD1 (6 bases). Trimming shortened V by 8 bases and J by 4 bases, and 18 bases separated the two germline ends. This CDR3 comprises 16 residues. Germline V gene sequence: CDR1 MDHEN, CDR2 SYDVKM. The CDR3 protein is CASSPGGASYNSPLHF. In DNA, the CDR3 is TGTGCCAGCTCACCGGGGGGGGCTTCATATAATTCACCCCTCCACTTT.

This chain links TRBV5-4 with TRBJ2-3, with 12 bases matching TRBD2. The CDR3 is 19 amino acids. Germline V gives CDR1 SGHNT, CDR2 YYREEE (reference sequence). Trimming at V came to 0 bases and at J to 4 bases, leaving 12 bases not matched to a gene. The CDR3 DNA follows: TGTGCCAGCAGCTTGGGCCCCCTAGCGGGGGGGCTAGACGCAGATACGCAGTATTTT. Translation gives CASSLGPLAGGLDADTQYF. The whole variable domain, remainder taken from reference TRBV5-4 and TRBJ2-3, is ETGVTQSPTHLIKTRGQQVTLRCSSQSGHNTVSWYQQALGQGPQFIFQYYREEENGRGNFPPRFSGLQFPNYSSELNVNALELDDSALYLCASSLGPLAGGLDADTQYFGPGTRLTVL.

This clonotype was found many times. This chain joins TRBV3-1 and TRBJ1-5, with 9 bases lining up with TRBD1. Germline V gene data show CDR1 as LGHDT and CDR2 as YNNKEL (reference sequence). This CDR3 is 15 amino acids long. The trim removed 3 bases at V and 9 bases at J, leaving 9 bases unmatched. The CDR3 DNA reads as TGTGCCAGCAGCCAGGACAGGGGCGGATCCGGGCCCCAGCATTTT. Translation gives CASSQDRGGSGPQHF.

This clonotype was seen more than once but under ten times. The chain uses TRBV5-4 and TRBJ1-2; D ambiguous. Looked up from germline, CDR1 is SGHNT and CDR2 is YYREEE (reference sequence). The V gene lost 4 bases and the J gene lost 3 bases, with 19 bases spanning the gap. The CDR3 is made up of 16 amino acids. The DNA of the CDR3 is TGTGCCAGCAGCGCTGGTGCCGGTTCTCGGTACTATGGCTACACCTTC. It codes for CASSAGAGSRYYGYTF.

This clonotype was detected a few times. CDR3 sequence: CASSPLRDRGPEAFF. The DNA of the CDR3 is TGTGCCAGCAGTCCTTTAAGGGACAGGGGCCCTGAAGCTTTCTTT. The chain has TRBV12-3 or TRBV12-4 and TRBJ1-1, with 10 bases aligning to TRBD1. The CDR3 runs 15 residues. Trimming cost V 5 bases and J 6 bases; bases outside gene matches: 9.

Many counts were recorded for this clonotype. The chain recombines TRBV29-1 with TRBJ2-1; 7 bases agree with TRBD1. The germline V gene encodes CDR1 SQVTM and CDR2 ANQGSEA. The CDR3 consists of 12 residues. V was clipped by 7 bases and J by 7 bases; unmatched bases: 7. CDR3 sequence (DNA): TGCAGCGGGCGACAGGGTTGGAATGAGCAGTTCTTC. As protein: CSGRQGWNEQFF.

The chain has TRBV6-5 and TRBJ1-2, with D tentatively TRBD1 (5 bases). With 0 bases removed from V and 8 bases from J, the gap between germline ends came to 19 bases. CDR3 length equals 16 residues. CDR1 and CDR2 from the germline V gene are MNHEY and SVGAGI. The CDR3 bases are TGTGCCAGCAGTTACTCTCCTGACCCGATGAGGGGAGGCTACACCTTC. It encodes CASSYSPDPMRGGYTF.

This clonotype was seen many times. The J gene is TRBJ1-1, the V gene TRBV6-6; no clear D gene. This CDR3 region has 15 residues. Germline CDR1 and CDR2: MNHNY and SVGAGI (reference sequence). V lost 5 bases, J lost 0 bases, and 13 bases lay in between. Here the CDR3 DNA reads TGTGCCAGCAGTCCGGCGGGCAAACTGAACACTGAAGCTTTCTTT. Protein: CASSPAGKLNTEAFF.

This clonotype was recorded at least ten times. V usage is TRBV3-1 and J usage is TRBJ1-2; TRBD1 matches at 9 bases. Losses at the gene ends were 8 bases for V and 7 bases for J; bases not matched to a gene: 8. Germline V gives CDR1 LGHDT, CDR2 YNNKEL (reference sequence). This CDR3 is built from 13 residues. DNA of the CDR3: TGTGCCAGCGGGGCCTTACAGGGGGCTGGCTACACCTTC. Protein: CASGALQGAGYTF.

This clonotype was recorded at least ten times. The chain is built from TRBV12-3 or TRBV12-4 and TRBJ2-7; maybe TRBD2 (5 bases). V shed 1 base and J shed 0 bases, with 10 bases lying between them. This CDR3 has 15 residues. The CDR3 protein is CASSLGRVGSYEQYF. CDR3 bases: TGTGCCAGCAGTTTAGGGCGGGTGGGCTCCTACGAGCAGTACTTC.

This rearrangement joins TRBV10-3 to TRBJ1-1; TRBD1 matches at 9 bases. The CDR3 spans 19 residues. Germline assignment: CDR1 ENHRY and CDR2 SYGVKD. Trimming cost V 11 bases and J 1 base; bases outside gene matches: 23. The CDR3 sequence is CALHRGTIAGTGTNTEAFF. CDR3 nucleotides: TGTGCCCTCCATCGGGGGACCATCGCCGGGACAGGGACGAACACTGAAGCTTTCTTT.

This clonotype turned up a few times. The chain uses TRBV5-4 and TRBJ1-3; 7 nucleotides line up with TRBD1. Germline V gene data show CDR1 as SGHNT and CDR2 as YYREEE (reference sequence). The CDR3 sequence is 17 residues long. Trimming at V came to 4 bases and at J to 0 bases, leaving 10 bases not matched to a gene. The CDR3 coding sequence is TGTGCCAGCAGCCGGCAGGGGGGAATTCTCTCTGGAAACACCATATATTTT. It codes for CASSRQGGILSGNTIYF. The complete variable domain, with remaining parts taken from reference TRBV5-4 and TRBJ1-3, reads ETGVTQSPTHLIKTRGQQVTLRCSSQSGHNTVSWYQQALGQGPQFIFQYYREEENGRGNFPPRFSGLQFPNYSSELNVNALELDDSALYLCASSRQGGILSGNTIYFGEGSWLTVV.

This clonotype was seen a few times. The chain links TRBV12-3 or TRBV12-4 to TRBJ1-5; TRBD1 is a possible D gene (6 bases). This CDR3 is built from 14 residues. V lost 1 base and J lost 14, with 18 bases in between. CDR3 DNA sequence: TGTGCCAGCAGTTTAGGCAGGGGCTACCGGTTTAAGCATTTT. This translates into CASSLGRGYRFKHF.

This clonotype was observed a few times. The V gene is TRBV7-9, the J gene TRBJ1-1; unclear D gene. The CDR3 consists of 11 residues. V dropped 1 base and J dropped 8 bases, with 5 bases sitting between them. CDR1 is SEHNR, CDR2 FQNEAQ, per germline (reference sequence). This CDR3 is CASSLEREAFF. CDR3 bases: TGTGCCAGCAGCTTAGAGAGAGAAGCTTTCTTT.

This clonotype was observed at least ten times. The chain carries TRBV12-3 or TRBV12-4 and TRBJ2-1, with D possibly matching TRBD2 (5 bases). Trimming stripped 3 bases from V and 6 bases from J, with 12 bases between. This CDR3 contains 14 residues. The CDR3 sequence: CASSFDRELNEQFF. The CDR3 bases are TGTGCCAGCAGTTTTGATCGGGAACTCAATGAGCAGTTCTTC.